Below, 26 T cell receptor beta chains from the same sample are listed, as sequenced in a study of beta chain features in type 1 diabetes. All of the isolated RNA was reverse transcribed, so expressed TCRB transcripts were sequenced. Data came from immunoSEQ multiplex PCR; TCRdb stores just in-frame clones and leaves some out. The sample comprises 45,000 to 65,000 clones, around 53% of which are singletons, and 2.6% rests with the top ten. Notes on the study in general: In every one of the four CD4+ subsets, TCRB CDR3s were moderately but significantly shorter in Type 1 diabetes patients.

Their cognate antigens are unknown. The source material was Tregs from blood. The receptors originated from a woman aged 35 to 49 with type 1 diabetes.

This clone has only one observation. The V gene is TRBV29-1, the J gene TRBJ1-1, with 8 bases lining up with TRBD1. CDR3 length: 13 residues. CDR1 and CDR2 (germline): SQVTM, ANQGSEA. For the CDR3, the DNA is TGCGGCGCCCTGGGACAGGTAGACACTGAAGCTTTCTTT. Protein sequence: CGALGQVDTEAFF.

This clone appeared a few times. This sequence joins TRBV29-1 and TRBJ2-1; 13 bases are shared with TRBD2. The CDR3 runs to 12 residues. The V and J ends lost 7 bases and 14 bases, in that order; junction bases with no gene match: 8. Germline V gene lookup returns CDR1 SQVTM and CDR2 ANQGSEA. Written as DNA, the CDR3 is TGCAGCGCCACTAGCGGGGGGGCCGAGGAGTTCTTC. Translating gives CSATSGGAEEFF.

CDR3 amino acids: CASSYRSDRPSYEQYF. The CDR3 DNA follows: TGTGCCAGCAGCTACCGTTCGGACAGGCCCTCCTACGAGCAGTACTTC. This chain uses TRBV2 with TRBJ2-7, with 7 bases lining up with TRBD1. V was pared by 6 bases and J by 0 bases, with 11 bases of the junction left unmatched. The CDR3 length is 16 residues. The germline CDR1 and CDR2 sequences are SNHLY and FYNNEI.

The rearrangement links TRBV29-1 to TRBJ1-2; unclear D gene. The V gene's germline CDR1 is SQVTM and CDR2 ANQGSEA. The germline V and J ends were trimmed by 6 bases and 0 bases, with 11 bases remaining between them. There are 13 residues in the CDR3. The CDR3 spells CSVARQSNYGYTF. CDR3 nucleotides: TGCAGCGTCGCCCGACAATCTAACTATGGCTACACCTTC.

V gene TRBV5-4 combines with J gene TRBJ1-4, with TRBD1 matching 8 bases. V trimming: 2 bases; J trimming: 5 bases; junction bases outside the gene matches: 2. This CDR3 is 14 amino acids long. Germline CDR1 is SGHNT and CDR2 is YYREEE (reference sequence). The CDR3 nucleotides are TGTGCCAGCAGCTTCACAGGGGGGAATGAAAAACTGTTTTTT. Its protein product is CASSFTGGNEKLFF.

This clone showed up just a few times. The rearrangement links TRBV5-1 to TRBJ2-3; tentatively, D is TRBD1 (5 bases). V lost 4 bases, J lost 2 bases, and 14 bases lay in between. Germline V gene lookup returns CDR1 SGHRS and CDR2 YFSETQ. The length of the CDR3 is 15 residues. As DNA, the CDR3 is TGCGCCAGCAGCCCCCAGCAGGGATCCACAGATACGCAGTATTTT. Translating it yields CASSPQQGSTDTQYF.

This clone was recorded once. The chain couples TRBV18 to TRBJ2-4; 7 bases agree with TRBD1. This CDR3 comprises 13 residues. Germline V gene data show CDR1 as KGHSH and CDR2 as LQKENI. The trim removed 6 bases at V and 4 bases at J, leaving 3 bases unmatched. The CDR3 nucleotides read TGTGCCAGCTCCATGGACAGGAAAAACATTCAGTACTTC. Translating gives CASSMDRKNIQYF.

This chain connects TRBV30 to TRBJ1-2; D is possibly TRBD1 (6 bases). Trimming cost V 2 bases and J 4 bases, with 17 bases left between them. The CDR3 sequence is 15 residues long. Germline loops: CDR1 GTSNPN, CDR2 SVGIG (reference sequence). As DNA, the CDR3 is TGTGCCTGGAGTCCCGGGAGGGGGGGAATCTATGGCTACACCTTC. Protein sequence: CAWSPGRGGIYGYTF.

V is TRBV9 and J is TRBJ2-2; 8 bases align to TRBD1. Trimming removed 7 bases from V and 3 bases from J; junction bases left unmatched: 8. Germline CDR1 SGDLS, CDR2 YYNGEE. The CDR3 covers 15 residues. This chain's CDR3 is CASGTGFTHTGELFF. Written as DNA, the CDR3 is TGTGCCAGCGGGACAGGCTTTACCCACACCGGGGAGCTGTTTTTT.

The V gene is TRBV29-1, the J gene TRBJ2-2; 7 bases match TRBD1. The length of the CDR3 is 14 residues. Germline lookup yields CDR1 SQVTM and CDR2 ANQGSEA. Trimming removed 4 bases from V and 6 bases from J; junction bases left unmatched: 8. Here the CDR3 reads CSVGGQVEPGELFF. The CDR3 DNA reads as TGCAGCGTTGGTGGACAGGTGGAGCCCGGGGAGCTGTTTTTT.

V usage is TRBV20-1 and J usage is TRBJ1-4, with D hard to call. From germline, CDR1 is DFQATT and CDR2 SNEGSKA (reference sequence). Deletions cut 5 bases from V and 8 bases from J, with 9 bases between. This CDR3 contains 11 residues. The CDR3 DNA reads TGCAGTGCTGGCGAGGCAGAAAAACTGTTTTTT. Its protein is CSAGEAEKLFF.

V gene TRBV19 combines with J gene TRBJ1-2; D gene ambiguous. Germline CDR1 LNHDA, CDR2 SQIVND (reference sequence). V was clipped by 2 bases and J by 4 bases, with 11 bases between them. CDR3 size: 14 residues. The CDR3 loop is CASSISQRSYGYTF. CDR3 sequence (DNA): TGTGCCAGTAGTATATCCCAGCGGAGCTATGGCTACACCTTC.

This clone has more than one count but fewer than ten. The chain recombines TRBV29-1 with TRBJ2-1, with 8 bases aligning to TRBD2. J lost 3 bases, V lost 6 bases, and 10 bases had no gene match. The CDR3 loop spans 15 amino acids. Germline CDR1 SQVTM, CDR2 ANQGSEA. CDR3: CSVGDRAGGYNEQFF. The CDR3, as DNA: TGCAGCGTGGGGGATAGGGCGGGAGGCTACAATGAGCAGTTCTTC.

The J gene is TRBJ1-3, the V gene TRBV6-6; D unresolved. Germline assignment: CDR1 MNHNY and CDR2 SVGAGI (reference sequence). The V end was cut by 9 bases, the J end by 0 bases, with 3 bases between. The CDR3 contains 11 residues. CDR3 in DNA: TGTGCCAGTTACTCTGGAAACACCATATATTTT. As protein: CASYSGNTIYF.

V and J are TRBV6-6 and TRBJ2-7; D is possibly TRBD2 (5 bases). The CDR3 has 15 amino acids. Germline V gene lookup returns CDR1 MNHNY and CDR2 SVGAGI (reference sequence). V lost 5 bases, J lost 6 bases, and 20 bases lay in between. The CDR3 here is CASSKPGIGPGEQYF. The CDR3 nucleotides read TGTGCCAGCAGTAAACCGGGAATAGGGCCTGGCGAGCAGTACTTC.

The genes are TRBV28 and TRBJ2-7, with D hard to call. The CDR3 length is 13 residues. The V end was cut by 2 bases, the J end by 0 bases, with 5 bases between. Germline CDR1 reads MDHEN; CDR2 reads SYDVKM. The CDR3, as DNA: TGTGCCAGCAGTTTACCAGGCTCCTACGAGCAGTACTTC. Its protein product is CASSLPGSYEQYF.

CDR3 sequence: CSATGGDGYTF. Here the CDR3 DNA reads TGCAGTGCCACTGGGGGGGATGGCTACACCTTC. The chain is built from TRBV20-1 and TRBJ1-2; perhaps TRBD1 as D (5 bases). This CDR3 comprises 11 residues. V was trimmed by 6 bases and J by 6 bases, leaving 11 bases between them. CDR1 is DFQATT and CDR2 is SNEGSKA in the germline V gene (reference sequence).

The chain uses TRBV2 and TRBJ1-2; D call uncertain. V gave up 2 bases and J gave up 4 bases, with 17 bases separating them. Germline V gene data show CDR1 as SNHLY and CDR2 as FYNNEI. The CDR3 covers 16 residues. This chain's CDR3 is CASSERPGRAGYGYTF. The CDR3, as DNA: TGTGCCAGCAGTGAAAGGCCCGGGAGGGCGGGCTATGGCTACACCTTC.

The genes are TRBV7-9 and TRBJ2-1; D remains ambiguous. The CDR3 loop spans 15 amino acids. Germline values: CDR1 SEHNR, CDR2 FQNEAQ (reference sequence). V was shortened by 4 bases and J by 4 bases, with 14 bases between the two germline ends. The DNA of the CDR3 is TGTGCCAGCAGCTCCCGACTTCCTTCATACAATGAGCAGTTCTTC. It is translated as CASSSRLPSYNEQFF.

CDR3 loop: CAFMQGGNTEAFF. CDR3 in DNA: TGTGCCTTTATGCAGGGAGGGAACACTGAAGCTTTCTTT. J is TRBJ1-1 and V is TRBV30; a weak D match, TRBD1 (5 bases). The CDR3 contains 13 residues. Germline CDR1 GTSNPN, CDR2 SVGIG (reference sequence). V was trimmed by 7 bases and J by 1 base, leaving 13 bases between them.

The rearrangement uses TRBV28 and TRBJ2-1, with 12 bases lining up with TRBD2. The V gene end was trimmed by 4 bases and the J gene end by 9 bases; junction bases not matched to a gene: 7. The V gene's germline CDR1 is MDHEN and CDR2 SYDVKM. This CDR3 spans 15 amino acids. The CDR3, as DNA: TGTGCCAGCAGTTCTAGCGGGAGGGCCGGGGGTGAGCAGTTCTTC. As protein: CASSSSGRAGGEQFF.

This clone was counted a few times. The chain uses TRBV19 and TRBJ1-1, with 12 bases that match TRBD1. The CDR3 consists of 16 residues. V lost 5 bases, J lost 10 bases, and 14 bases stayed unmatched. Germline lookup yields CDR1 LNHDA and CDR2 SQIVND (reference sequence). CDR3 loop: CASSVTTGTGGAGAFF. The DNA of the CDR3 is TGTGCCAGTAGTGTCACCACCGGGACAGGGGGCGCGGGAGCTTTCTTT.

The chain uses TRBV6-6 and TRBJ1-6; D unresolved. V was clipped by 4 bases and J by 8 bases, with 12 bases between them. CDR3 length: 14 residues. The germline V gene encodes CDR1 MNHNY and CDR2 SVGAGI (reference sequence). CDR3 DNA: TGTGCCAGCAGTTGGCCGCCCCCTGATTCACCCCTCCACTTT. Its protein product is CASSWPPPDSPLHF.

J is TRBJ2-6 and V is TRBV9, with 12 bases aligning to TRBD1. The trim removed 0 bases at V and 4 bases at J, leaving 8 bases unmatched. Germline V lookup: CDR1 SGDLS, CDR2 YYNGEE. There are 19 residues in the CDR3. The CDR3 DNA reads TGTGCCAGCAGCGTAGCCCCGGGACAGGGGGCTTCAGGGGCCAACGTCCTGACTTTC. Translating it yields CASSVAPGQGASGANVLTF.

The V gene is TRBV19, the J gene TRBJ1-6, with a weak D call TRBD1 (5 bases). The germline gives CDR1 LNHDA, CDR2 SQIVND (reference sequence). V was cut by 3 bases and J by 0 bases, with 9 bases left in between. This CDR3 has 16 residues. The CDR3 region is CASSIFDSSYNSPLHF. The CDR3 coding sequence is TGTGCCAGTAGTATCTTCGACAGCTCCTATAATTCACCCCTCCACTTT. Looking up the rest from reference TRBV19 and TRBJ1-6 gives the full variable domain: DGGITQSPKYLFRKEGQNVTLSCEQNLNHDAMYWYRQDPGQGLRLIYYSQIVNDFQKGDIAEGYSVSREKKESFPLTVTSAQKNPTAFYLCASSIFDSSYNSPLHFGNGTRLTVT.

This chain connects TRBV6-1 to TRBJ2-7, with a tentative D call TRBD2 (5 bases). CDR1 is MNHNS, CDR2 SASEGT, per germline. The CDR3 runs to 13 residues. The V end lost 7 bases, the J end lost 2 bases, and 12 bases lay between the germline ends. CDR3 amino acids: CASIPGYTYEQYF. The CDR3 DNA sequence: TGTGCCAGCATCCCGGGATACACCTACGAGCAGTACTTC.